This TCR beta chain was recorded in a study of T cells in Graves' hyperthyroidism and ophthalmopathy (dated by TCRdb to between 2018 and 2021). Notes on the research overall: Peripheral blood was collected at initial diagnosis, before any treatment. TCR V-J signatures able to tell the groups apart were searched for in a discovery cohort of approximately 95 patients, of whom around 42 had Graves' ophthalmopathy and some 60 had stable Graves' hyperthyroidism. Whether ophthalmopathy could be predicted prospectively was tested in an independent validation cohort made up of under 20 hyperthyroidism patients plus 17 patients who later progressed to ophthalmopathy. The 100 or so discovery patients were randomly split 7:3 into training and test sets. The study also compared thyroid tissue and blood T-cell repertoires from over 5 Graves' hyperthyroidism patients. Following sampling, methimazole starting at 30 mg daily was given to hyperthyroidism patients, and high-dose intravenous methylprednisolone was given to ophthalmopathy patients. TCR Vbeta CDR3 sequencing of approximately 140 peripheral blood samples (under 45 ophthalmopathy, about 80 hyperthyroidism and some 17 progressor patients) is reported in the paper. Here is what the overall study found, with its caveats: A 13 V-J signature model separated ophthalmopathy from stable hyperthyroidism, with around 91% sensitivity and just under 84% specificity in cross-validation and 80%/75% in testing. Most expanded thyroid clonotypes (frequency above 0.001) were also detected in blood, suggesting blood repertoires may reflect thyroid immune responses. Sample size was not statistically predetermined, and investigators were not blinded to group allocation. In validation, the model predicted progression to ophthalmopathy a median of 6.5 months before onset, with approximately 71% sensitivity and roughly 73% specificity.

The sample holds many counts of this clonotype. The clone's antigen remains unknown. Per-nucleotide qualities are absent, and no much larger clonotype sits a single base away. The TCR beta CDR3 regions were amplified from RNA transcripts. For the first round of RT-PCR on the TCR CDR3, the HTBI primer set was used together with the Qiagen OneStep RT-PCR kit. Libraries were constructed in a second round of multiplex PCR, after which size selection and purification were carried out. Libraries were sequenced paired-end with 100 bp reads on an Illumina HiSeq2000. On the study's bioinformatics: SOAPnuke was used to process the raw data, with reads discarded if the reads contained adapters or uncalled bases, had a mean Phred below 15, or lacked an exact constant-primer or identifier match. High-quality paired reads were merged with COPE v1.2.5, and unique nucleotide sequences were defined as clonotypes. MiTCR v1.1 was used to align clonotypes to the IMGT TRBV, TRBD and TRBJ reference segments. The analysis was restricted to V-J combinations with a frequency above 0.0001, which together covered about 99% of the repertoires. A TCS score was defined as the ratio of F50 (clonal expansion) to E x V (chaos), with BLOSUM62-based TCRdist applied between CDR3 peptides within each V-J. Welch's t-statistics and random forest reduced roughly 530 V-J features to 13, which were used in a naive Bayes classifier (R e1071). TCRdb reanalyzed the raw reads on its own, using fastp at Q25 for trimming and MiXCR for clone calling, and kept in-frame beta chains. One record per CDR3 amino acid sequence lists the most common genes and DNA. The V and J calls, along with clone size, are taken from TCRdb and not from the paper's own processing. A total of about 320,000 distinct CDR3 sequences appear in this sample, 16% of them only once. Approximately 35% of the sample rests with the top ten.

The CDR3, cysteine through phenylalanine, is 13 amino acids long. The DNA shown is the 39-base CDR3, in frame from base 1. Per the germline V gene (reference sequence), MNHEY is the CDR1 and SMNVEV is the CDR2. The V end loses 5 bases and the J end loses 5 bases, and a stretch of 12 bases separates them. A patient counted as having stable Graves' hyperthyroidism if no progression to ophthalmopathy occurred over 18 months of follow-up. Hyperthyroidism patients were newly diagnosed, had a disease duration of under 2 months, and were aged 18 to 65 years. The study excluded patients with uncontrolled infections, other autoimmune diseases, pregnancy or lactation. Diagnoses relied on clinical symptoms, serum thyroxine and TRAb, thyroid ultrasound and orbital computed tomography. Ficoll-Paque density gradient centrifugation was used to isolate PBMCs from about 9 ml of fresh peripheral blood. Trizol reagent was used to extract total RNA, and RNA quality was then checked on an Agilent 2100 Bioanalyzer.

Sequencing was done on a sample of blood. The sequence was obtained from a man aged 30 to 45 with Graves' hyperthyroidism. The V and J genes are TRBV27 and TRBJ1-1; a weak D assignment points to TRBD1 (6 bases agree). The nucleotides are TGTGCCAGCAGTATTGCAGGGGAGACTGAAGCTTTCTTT. This sequence encodes CASSIAGETEAFF.